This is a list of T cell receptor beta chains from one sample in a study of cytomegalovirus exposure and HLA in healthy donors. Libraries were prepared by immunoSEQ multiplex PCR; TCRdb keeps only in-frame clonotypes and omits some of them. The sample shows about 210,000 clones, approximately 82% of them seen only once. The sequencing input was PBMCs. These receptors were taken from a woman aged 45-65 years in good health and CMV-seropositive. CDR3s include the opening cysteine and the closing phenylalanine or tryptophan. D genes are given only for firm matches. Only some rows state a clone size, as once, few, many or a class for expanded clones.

cdr3_aa: CASSAGTGGRETQYF
cdr3_nt: TGTGCCAGCAGTGCCGGGACAGGGGGACGGGAGACCCAGTACTTC
cdr3_length: 15
d_call: TRBD1
v_call: TRBV6-6
clone_size: -
j_call: TRBJ2-5

cdr3_aa: CASSGGLAGGFGTDTQYF
cdr3_nt: TGTGCCAGCAGCGGTGGGCTAGCGGGGGGATTCGGCACAGATACGCAGTATTTT
cdr3_length: 18
d_call: TRBD2
v_call: TRBV9
clone_size: -
j_call: TRBJ2-3

cdr3_aa: CASSPLAGGLGTDTQYF
cdr3_nt: TGTGCCAGCAGCCCCCTGGCGGGGGGGCTGGGCACAGATACGCAGTATTTT
cdr3_length: 17
d_call: TRBD2
v_call: TRBV7-2
clone_size: -
j_call: TRBJ2-3

cdr3_aa: CASSKPQGLGSYEQYF
cdr3_nt: TGTGCCAGCAGCAAACCACAGGGTCTAGGATCCTACGAGCAGTACTTC
cdr3_length: 16
d_call: -
v_call: TRBV5-8
clone_size: once
j_call: TRBJ2-7

cdr3_aa: CASSVTGNYGYTF
cdr3_nt: TGTGCCAGTAGTGTGACAGGGAACTATGGCTACACCTTC
cdr3_length: 13
d_call: TRBD1
v_call: TRBV19
clone_size: -
j_call: TRBJ1-2

cdr3_aa: CASSTIGGMRYF
cdr3_nt: TGTGCCAGCAGCACAATTGGAGGGATGAGGTACTTC
cdr3_length: 12
d_call: -
v_call: TRBV7-2
clone_size: -
j_call: TRBJ2-4

cdr3_aa: CSVGLRDTEAFF
cdr3_nt: TGCAGCGTTGGGTTACGGGACACTGAAGCTTTCTTT
cdr3_length: 12
d_call: -
v_call: TRBV29-1
clone_size: once
j_call: TRBJ1-1

cdr3_aa: CASKGDTGDYEQYF
cdr3_nt: TGTGCCAGCAAAGGGGATACAGGGGACTACGAGCAGTACTTC
cdr3_length: 14
d_call: TRBD1
v_call: TRBV2
clone_size: -
j_call: TRBJ2-7

cdr3_aa: CASSPMRQRNTIYF
cdr3_nt: TGTGCCAGCAGCCCAATGCGACAGAGAAACACCATATATTTT
cdr3_length: 14
d_call: -
v_call: TRBV7-9
clone_size: -
j_call: TRBJ1-3

cdr3_aa: CASSSRTESSYEQYF
cdr3_nt: TGTGCCAGCAGTTCGCGGACTGAGAGCTCCTACGAGCAGTACTTC
cdr3_length: 15
d_call: -
v_call: TRBV28
clone_size: -
j_call: TRBJ2-7

cdr3_aa: CASSPTLTGNTGELFF
cdr3_nt: TGTGCCAGCTCCCCCACCCTAACAGGGAACACCGGGGAGCTGTTTTTT
cdr3_length: 16
d_call: -
v_call: TRBV18
clone_size: -
j_call: TRBJ2-2

cdr3_aa: CSVRPGNTEAFF
cdr3_nt: TGCAGCGTAAGGCCGGGGAACACTGAAGCTTTCTTT
cdr3_length: 12
d_call: -
v_call: TRBV29-1
clone_size: -
j_call: TRBJ1-1

cdr3_aa: CASSPRTGDGNEAFF
cdr3_nt: TGTGCCAGCTCACCCCGGACAGGGGACGGCAATGAAGCTTTCTTT
cdr3_length: 15
d_call: TRBD1
v_call: TRBV18
clone_size: once
j_call: TRBJ1-1

cdr3_aa: CASSPSAGNSGANVLTF
cdr3_nt: TGTGCCAGCTCACCCAGCGCGGGGAACTCTGGGGCCAACGTCCTGACTTTC
cdr3_length: 17
d_call: -
v_call: TRBV18
clone_size: -
j_call: TRBJ2-6

cdr3_aa: CASSLTASRMDSYEQYF
cdr3_nt: TGTGCCAGCAGCTTGACGGCCTCTAGGATGGACTCCTACGAGCAGTACTTC
cdr3_length: 17
d_call: -
v_call: TRBV11-2
clone_size: -
j_call: TRBJ2-7

cdr3_aa: CASSFGRYTEAFF
cdr3_nt: TGTGCCAGCAGCTTCGGCAGGTACACTGAAGCTTTCTTT
cdr3_length: 13
d_call: -
v_call: TRBV7-2
clone_size: -
j_call: TRBJ1-1

cdr3_aa: CASSLRTVGVNSPLHF
cdr3_nt: TGTGCCAGCAGCCTAAGGACAGTCGGTGTTAATTCACCCCTCCACTTT
cdr3_length: 16
d_call: -
v_call: TRBV13
clone_size: -
j_call: TRBJ1-6

cdr3_aa: CASTLGTDTQYF
cdr3_nt: TGTGCCAGCACTCTGGGCACAGATACGCAGTATTTT
cdr3_length: 12
d_call: -
v_call: TRBV18
clone_size: -
j_call: TRBJ2-3

cdr3_aa: CASSYRDGEPLF
cdr3_nt: TGTGCCAGCAGTTACCGTGACGGGGAGCCCCTATTC
cdr3_length: 12
d_call: -
v_call: TRBV6-5
clone_size: -
j_call: TRBJ2-7

cdr3_aa: CASSSSGLYEQYF
cdr3_nt: TGCGCCAGCAGCTCTAGCGGGCTCTACGAGCAGTACTTC
cdr3_length: 13
d_call: TRBD2
v_call: TRBV5-1
clone_size: -
j_call: TRBJ2-7

cdr3_aa: CASSLGGPATQYF
cdr3_nt: TGTGCCAGCAGCCTCGGGGGGCCAGCTACGCAGTATTTT
cdr3_length: 13
d_call: -
v_call: TRBV7-2
clone_size: -
j_call: TRBJ2-3

cdr3_aa: CASSDRLAGGPNEQFF
cdr3_nt: TGCGCCAGCAGTGACAGGCTAGCGGGGGGGCCGAATGAGCAGTTCTTC
cdr3_length: 16
d_call: TRBD2
v_call: TRBV10-2
clone_size: -
j_call: TRBJ2-1

cdr3_aa: CASSYSTSGEDTQYF
cdr3_nt: TGTGCCAGCAGTTACTCTACTAGCGGGGAAGATACGCAGTATTTT
cdr3_length: 15
d_call: TRBD2
v_call: TRBV6-5
clone_size: -
j_call: TRBJ2-3

cdr3_aa: CASSKSTGRGYTF
cdr3_nt: TGTGCCAGCAGTAAGAGCACAGGGCGCGGCTACACCTTC
cdr3_length: 13
d_call: -
v_call: TRBV25-1
clone_size: few
j_call: TRBJ1-2

cdr3_aa: CASSFRTGGDGQPQHF
cdr3_nt: TGTGCCAGCAGCTTCCGGACAGGGGGCGACGGACAGCCCCAGCATTTT
cdr3_length: 16
d_call: TRBD1
v_call: TRBV28
clone_size: -
j_call: TRBJ1-5

cdr3_aa: CASSQVAAGFEQYF
cdr3_nt: TGCGCCAGCAGCCAAGTGGCGGCAGGGTTCGAGCAGTACTTC
cdr3_length: 14
d_call: -
v_call: TRBV4-3
clone_size: -
j_call: TRBJ2-7

cdr3_aa: CASSLRRRVDTEAFF
cdr3_nt: TGCGCCAGCAGCCTGCGGCGCAGGGTAGACACTGAAGCTTTCTTT
cdr3_length: 15
d_call: -
v_call: TRBV4-1
clone_size: few
j_call: TRBJ1-1

cdr3_aa: CASSQPGQGYNEQFF
cdr3_nt: TGTGCCAGCAGCCAACCGGGACAGGGATACAATGAGCAGTTCTTC
cdr3_length: 15
d_call: TRBD1
v_call: TRBV7-6
clone_size: -
j_call: TRBJ2-1

cdr3_aa: CASSGYGGYNEKLFF
cdr3_nt: TGTGCCAGCAGCGGGTATGGAGGTTATAATGAAAAACTGTTTTTT
cdr3_length: 15
d_call: -
v_call: TRBV7-2
clone_size: -
j_call: TRBJ1-4

cdr3_aa: CASSLWGTGRVNTEAFF
cdr3_nt: TGTGCCAGCAGTTTATGGGGGACAGGGAGGGTGAACACTGAAGCTTTCTTT
cdr3_length: 17
d_call: TRBD1
v_call: TRBV28
clone_size: -
j_call: TRBJ1-1

cdr3_aa: CASSRRGATHTNYGYTF
cdr3_nt: TGTGCCAGCAGTCGCAGGGGCGCTACACATACTAACTATGGCTACACCTTC
cdr3_length: 17
d_call: -
v_call: TRBV27
clone_size: -
j_call: TRBJ1-2

cdr3_aa: CASRRDSNSYEQYF
cdr3_nt: TGTGCCAGCAGGCGAGACTCTAACTCCTACGAGCAGTACTTC
cdr3_length: 14
d_call: -
v_call: TRBV27
clone_size: -
j_call: TRBJ2-7

cdr3_aa: CASRSSSGVITGELFF
cdr3_nt: TGTGCCAGCAGGTCGTCTAGCGGGGTTATCACCGGGGAGCTGTTTTTT
cdr3_length: 16
d_call: TRBD2
v_call: TRBV7-3
clone_size: -
j_call: TRBJ2-2

cdr3_aa: CASRLRGWDVEAFF
cdr3_nt: TGTGCCAGCAGACTCAGGGGATGGGACGTTGAAGCTTTCTTT
cdr3_length: 14
d_call: -
v_call: TRBV5-8
clone_size: -
j_call: TRBJ1-1

cdr3_aa: CASSPGQTLFF
cdr3_nt: TGTGCCAGCAGTCCGGGACAGACACTGTTTTTT
cdr3_length: 11
d_call: TRBD1
v_call: TRBV6-5
clone_size: -
j_call: TRBJ1-4

cdr3_aa: CASSAEGKTSGGAEDTQYF
cdr3_nt: TGTGCCAGCAGCGCCGAGGGAAAGACTAGCGGGGGGGCTGAAGATACGCAGTATTTT
cdr3_length: 19
d_call: TRBD2
v_call: TRBV2
clone_size: -
j_call: TRBJ2-3

cdr3_aa: CASRPGTMNTEAFF
cdr3_nt: TGTGCCAGCAGGCCCGGGACAATGAACACTGAAGCTTTCTTT
cdr3_length: 14
d_call: -
v_call: TRBV2
clone_size: -
j_call: TRBJ1-1

cdr3_aa: CSVVGGGGQGNAIPYNEQFF
cdr3_nt: TGCAGCGTTGTCGGAGGCGGTGGCCAGGGGAACGCGATCCCCTACAATGAGCAGTTCTTC
cdr3_length: 20
d_call: -
v_call: TRBV29-1
clone_size: -
j_call: TRBJ2-1

cdr3_aa: CASSYSDRGLYEQYF
cdr3_nt: TGTGCCAGCAGTTACTCGGACAGGGGGCTCTACGAGCAGTACTTC
cdr3_length: 15
d_call: TRBD1
v_call: TRBV6-6
clone_size: few
j_call: TRBJ2-7

cdr3_aa: CACGRGTTNEKLFF
cdr3_nt: TGTGCCTGTGGTCGGGGGACAACTAATGAAAAACTGTTTTTT
cdr3_length: 14
d_call: -
v_call: TRBV7-9
clone_size: -
j_call: TRBJ1-4

cdr3_aa: CASSRWTGQEAFF
cdr3_nt: TGTGCCAGCAGTCGTTGGACAGGCCAAGAAGCTTTCTTT
cdr3_length: 13
d_call: TRBD1
v_call: TRBV28
clone_size: -
j_call: TRBJ1-1

cdr3_aa: CASSTPPGLGNTGELFF
cdr3_nt: TGTGCCAGTAGCACCCCGCCGGGACTAGGGAACACCGGGGAGCTGTTTTTT
cdr3_length: 17
d_call: TRBD2
v_call: TRBV19
clone_size: -
j_call: TRBJ2-2

cdr3_aa: CASSGRDRRWGSPLHF
cdr3_nt: TGTGCCAGCAGCGGACGGGACAGGCGGTGGGGTTCACCCCTCCACTTT
cdr3_length: 16
d_call: TRBD1
v_call: TRBV9
clone_size: -
j_call: TRBJ1-6

cdr3_aa: CAGSEPNQPQHF
cdr3_nt: TGTGCCGGCAGTGAACCTAATCAGCCCCAGCATTTT
cdr3_length: 12
d_call: -
v_call: TRBV25-1
clone_size: once
j_call: TRBJ1-5

cdr3_aa: CASSPPSRSAYEQYF
cdr3_nt: TGTGCCAGCTCACCACCGAGTCGGTCGGCCTACGAGCAGTACTTC
cdr3_length: 15
d_call: -
v_call: TRBV18
clone_size: -
j_call: TRBJ2-7

cdr3_aa: CASSTQLTVAEKLFF
cdr3_nt: TGTGCCAGTAGTACCCAGTTGACAGTCGCTGAAAAACTGTTTTTT
cdr3_length: 15
d_call: -
v_call: TRBV19
clone_size: -
j_call: TRBJ1-4

cdr3_aa: CASSLEGQNLHEQYF
cdr3_nt: TGTGCCAGCAGCTTGGAGGGACAGAATCTTCACGAGCAGTACTTC
cdr3_length: 15
d_call: TRBD1
v_call: TRBV5-5
clone_size: -
j_call: TRBJ2-7

cdr3_aa: CASTLPRLAGGQSDTQYF
cdr3_nt: TGTGCCAGCACCCTTCCCCGACTAGCGGGGGGGCAGTCAGATACGCAGTATTTT
cdr3_length: 18
d_call: TRBD2
v_call: TRBV7-9
clone_size: -
j_call: TRBJ2-3